This TCR beta chain was identified in a study of shared clonotypes between healthy human individuals. Study-level findings and limits: Roughly 5% of naive CD4 clonotypes were common to several donors. Non-shared clonotypes were found to have lower generation probabilities than the clonotypes that were shared by all four of the sorted-subset donors.

Trimming pared 3 bases from V and 5 bases from J, leaving 16 bases between. The CDR3 has 15 amino acids. CDR1 and CDR2 (germline): LNHNV, YYDKDF (reference sequence). The deep-level immunoSEQ assay was used. The protocol was immunoSEQ multiplex PCR, while the TCRdb copy is restricted to in-frame clones and leaves out a portion. The sample lists 1 million to 1.3 million clones, about 80% occurring once. With regard to this clone: What it binds is unknown.

The CD4+ fraction was divided into a CD45RA+ naive subset and a CD45RA-negative memory subset. Sample: memory CD4+ T cells from PBMCs. Sample subset: CD45RA-negative fraction. This receptor was identified in a man between 18 and 35 years old in good health. Some clones in this sample may be carry-over from other donors' samples. The genes are TRBV15 and TRBJ2-5; D is possibly TRBD1 (6 bases). CDR3 in amino acids: CATSSHRVQGETQYF. Here the CDR3 DNA reads TGTGCCACCAGCAGCCACAGGGTCCAGGGGGAGACCCAGTACTTC.